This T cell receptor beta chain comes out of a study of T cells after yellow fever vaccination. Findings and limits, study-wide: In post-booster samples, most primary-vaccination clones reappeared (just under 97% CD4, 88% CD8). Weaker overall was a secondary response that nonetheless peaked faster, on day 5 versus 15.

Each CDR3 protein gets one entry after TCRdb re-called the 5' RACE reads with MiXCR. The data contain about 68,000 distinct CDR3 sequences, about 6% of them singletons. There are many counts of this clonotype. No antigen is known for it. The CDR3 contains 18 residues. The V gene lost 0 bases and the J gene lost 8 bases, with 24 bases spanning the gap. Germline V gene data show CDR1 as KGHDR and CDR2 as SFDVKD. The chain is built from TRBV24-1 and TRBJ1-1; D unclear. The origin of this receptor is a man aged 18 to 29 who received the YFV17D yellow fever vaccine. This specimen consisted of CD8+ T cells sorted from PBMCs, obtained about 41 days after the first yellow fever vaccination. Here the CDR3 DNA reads TGTGCCACCAGTGATTTGGCAGACGGAAAAAGGACCACTCGCGAAGCTTTCTTT. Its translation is CATSDLADGKRTTREAFF.